Following are 22 T cell receptor beta chains from one sample sequenced in a study of cytomegalovirus exposure and HLA in healthy donors. Primers for the PCR totalled 60 Vbeta and 13 Jbeta. Produced via immunoSEQ multiplex PCR; TCRdb's table is partial and in-frame only. In the table there are 150,000 to 200,000 clones, about 90% of which are singletons. Sequenced: PBMCs. The origin of the receptors is a girl under two years old in good health and CMV-seronegative.

This clone was found a few times. V gene TRBV27 combines with J gene TRBJ2-5, with TRBD2 matching 11 bases. Matching the DNA end better, TRBJ2-7 makes the J call doubtful. This CDR3 contains 15 residues. Germline-derived CDR1 and CDR2 are MNHEY and SMNVEV (reference sequence). The CDR3, as DNA: TGTGCCAGCAGTTCGACGGGACTAGCGGTCTACGAGCAGTACTTC. Amino acids: CASSSTGLAVYEQYF.

The chain recombines TRBV19 with TRBJ2-1; TRBD2 aligns across 11 bases. J lost 0 bases, V lost 4 bases, and 11 bases had no gene match. Germline CDR1 reads LNHDA; CDR2 reads SQIVND (reference sequence). The CDR3 contains 19 residues. The CDR3 sequence is CASSRTGLAGGLSYNEQFF. CDR3 DNA sequence: TGTGCCAGTAGTAGGACCGGGCTAGCGGGAGGCCTCTCCTACAATGAGCAGTTCTTC.

J is TRBJ2-5 and V is TRBV4-1, with 8 nucleotides matching TRBD1. The CDR3 sequence is 16 residues long. Trimming took 3 bases from V and 3 from J; bases not matched to a gene: 9. Germline assignment: CDR1 MGHRA and CDR2 YSYEKL. The CDR3 coding sequence is TGCGCCAGCAGCCAGGCAGGGGGCGCAACAAAAGAGACCCAGTACTTC. Its translation: CASSQAGGATKETQYF.

The chain recombines TRBV30 with TRBJ2-3, with D unresolved. CDR3 size: 11 residues. CDR1 is GTSNPN and CDR2 is SVGIG in the germline V gene (reference sequence). The ends were cut back, 5 bases at V and 9 bases at J, with 12 bases in the middle. CDR3 loop: CAWAPTRTQYF. The CDR3 DNA is TGTGCCTGGGCCCCCACCCGGACGCAGTATTTT.

The gene calls are TRBV15 and TRBJ2-7; 14 bases are a match to TRBD2. The CDR3 contains 19 residues. J was trimmed by 0 bases and V by 11 bases; bases with no gene match: 18. The germline gives CDR1 LNHNV, CDR2 YYDKDF (reference sequence). CDR3 DNA: TGTGCCGCTGGGAAGGGACTAGCGGGAGTAGGGATCCGCTCCTACGAGCAGTACTTC. This sequence encodes CAAGKGLAGVGIRSYEQYF.

CDR3 sequence (DNA): TGTGCCAGCAGCCTGACAGGGAGCAATCAGCCCCAGCATTTT. It translates to CASSLTGSNQPQHF. The rearrangement uses TRBV4-2 and TRBJ1-5, with 7 bases identical to TRBD1. The CDR3 covers 14 residues. Germline CDR1 LGHNA, CDR2 YNFKEQ. The ends lost 4 bases at V and 1 base at J; junction bases unmatched: 1.

This clone was picked up one time. The rearrangement uses TRBV7-9 and TRBJ2-4, with D possibly being TRBD2 (5 bases). Trimming stripped 4 bases from V and 6 bases from J, with 16 bases between. The germline V gene has CDR1 SEHNR and CDR2 FQNEAQ (reference sequence). The CDR3 runs 15 residues. CDR3 region: CASSYLVGGSNIQYF. In nucleotides, the CDR3 is TGTGCCAGCAGCTACCTCGTGGGCGGGTCAAACATTCAGTACTTC.

The chain uses TRBV6-5 and TRBJ2-1; D is ambiguous. V was pared by 7 bases and J by 12 bases, with 13 bases between. Germline-derived CDR1 and CDR2 are MNHEY and SVGAGI. CDR3 length equals 11 residues. This chain's CDR3 is CASTYLVRQFF. As DNA, the CDR3 is TGTGCCAGCACCTACTTAGTCCGGCAGTTCTTC.

The V call is TRBV27, the J call TRBJ1-2; TRBD1 agrees at 7 bases. V shed 5 bases and J 7 bases; nucleotides not matched to a gene: 4. Germline V gene lookup returns CDR1 MNHEY and CDR2 SMNVEV (reference sequence). The CDR3 has 12 amino acids. CDR3 DNA: TGTGCCAGCAGTGCTCGACAGGGTGGCTACACCTTC. Protein product: CASSARQGGYTF.

V is TRBV7-9 and J is TRBJ2-3; TRBD1 matches 7 bases. J lost 4 bases, V lost 3 bases, and 4 bases had no gene match. Germline CDR1 reads SEHNR; CDR2 reads FQNEAQ (reference sequence). The CDR3 spans 14 residues. CDR3 sequence (DNA): TGTGCCAGCAGCTTCGGGGACAGTCCAGATACGCAGTATTTT. Its translation: CASSFGDSPDTQYF.

The chain links TRBV4-2 to TRBJ1-5, with 7 bases that match TRBD1. The CDR3 consists of 16 residues. The V gene's germline CDR1 is LGHNA and CDR2 YNFKEQ. V dropped 3 bases and J dropped 4; count of bases not matched to a gene: 9. As DNA, the CDR3 is TGTGCCAGCAGCCAGAACAGGGGTGGGAAGAATCAGCCCCAGCATTTT. Translation gives CASSQNRGGKNQPQHF.

This chain uses TRBV27 with TRBJ1-3; D uncertain. The CDR3 covers 15 residues. Germline CDR1 is MNHEY and CDR2 is SMNVEV (reference sequence). The V gene lost 3 bases and the J gene lost 0 bases, with 9 bases spanning the gap. CDR3 sequence: CASSLRPYSGNTIYF. The CDR3 DNA is TGTGCCAGCAGTTTGAGGCCCTACTCTGGAAACACCATATATTTT.

V usage is TRBV9 and J usage is TRBJ1-2; unclear D gene. V was clipped by 7 bases and J by 2 bases, with 9 bases between them. The CDR3 is 12 amino acids. CDR1 SGDLS and CDR2 YYNGEE come from the germline V gene. The CDR3 DNA sequence: TGTGCCAGCCACCGGGGAAACTATGGCTACACCTTC. Amino acids: CASHRGNYGYTF.

J is TRBJ1-4 and V is TRBV18; weak D call: TRBD1 (6 bases). This CDR3 is 14 amino acids long. The V gene's germline CDR1 is KGHSH and CDR2 LQKENI. V was cut by 3 bases and J by 5 bases, with 10 bases left in between. The CDR3 spells CASSPYRANEKLFF. Written as DNA, the CDR3 is TGTGCCAGCTCACCTTACAGGGCGAATGAAAAACTGTTTTTT.

The genes are TRBV28 and TRBJ2-5; D ambiguous. The DNA end favors TRBJ2-7, so the J call may be wrong. This CDR3 spans 13 amino acids. Looked up from germline, CDR1 is MDHEN and CDR2 is SYDVKM. CDR3 DNA: TGTGCCAGCAGTTTATTAGCTAGAGACGAGCAGTACTTC. It yields the protein CASSLLARDEQYF.

Points on this clone: One end of the junction fails to match germline, which may point to a read error. J is TRBJ2-3 and V is TRBV7-9; no definite D call. Per the germline V gene, CDR1 is SEHNR and CDR2 is FQNEAQ (reference sequence). The CDR3 is made up of 13 amino acids. The CDR3 DNA follows: TGTGCCAGCAGCATAGCCCTCACAGATACGCAGTATTTT. This translates into CASSIALTDTQYF.

The J gene is TRBJ2-1, the V gene TRBV9, with 10 bases aligning to TRBD2. Germline assignment: CDR1 SGDLS and CDR2 YYNGEE. This CDR3 comprises 16 residues. Trimming at V came to 3 bases and at J to 7 bases, leaving 10 bases not matched to a gene. The CDR3 coding sequence is TGTGCCAGCAGCGACCGTGGAGCGGGGGGGTTTAATGAGCAGTTCTTC. It yields the protein CASSDRGAGGFNEQFF. Filled out from reference TRBV9 and TRBJ2-1, the complete variable domain reads DSGVTQTPKHLITATGQRVTLRCSPRSGDLSVYWYQQSLDQGLQFLIQYYNGEERAKGNILERFSAQQFPDLHSELNLSSLELGDSALYFCASSDRGAGGFNEQFFGPGTRLTVL.

The V call is TRBV5-4, the J call TRBJ2-5; D not resolved. The CDR3 loop spans 13 amino acids. Germline values: CDR1 SGHNT, CDR2 YYREEE (reference sequence). V lost 5 bases to trimming and J lost 5 bases, with 13 bases between them. CDR3 loop: CASSDSSIETQYF. Here the CDR3 DNA reads TGTGCCAGCAGTGATAGTAGCATTGAGACCCAGTACTTC.

The chain recombines TRBV7-9 with TRBJ2-5; D possibly corresponds to TRBD2 (6 bases). The V gene lost 5 bases and the J gene lost 5 bases, with 27 bases spanning the gap. This CDR3 is built from 18 residues. The germline CDR1 and CDR2 sequences are SEHNR and FQNEAQ (reference sequence). This CDR3 is CASSQPGVAGRVRETQYF. In DNA, the CDR3 is TGTGCCAGCAGCCAACCCGGGGTTGCGGGACGGGTTCGGGAGACCCAGTACTTC. The whole variable domain, remainder taken from reference TRBV7-9 and TRBJ2-5, is DTGVSQNPRHKITKRGQNVTFRCDPISEHNRLYWYRQTLGQGPEFLTYFQNEAQLEKSRLLSDRFSAERPKGSFSTLEIQRTEQGDSAMYLCASSQPGVAGRVRETQYFGPGTRLLVL.

The rearrangement uses TRBV10-3 and TRBJ2-4; 10 positions agree with TRBD2. Germline assignment: CDR1 ENHRY and CDR2 SYGVKD. The V segment lost 4 bases and the J segment 0 bases; nucleotides outside the gene matches: 6. This CDR3 region has 17 residues. The DNA of the CDR3 is TGTGCCATCAGTGGAGAAGCGGGAGGGCTAGCCAAAAACATTCAGTACTTC. Translation: CAISGEAGGLAKNIQYF.

The V call is TRBV19, the J call TRBJ1-4, with D possibly TRBD1 on 5 matching bases. Germline loops: CDR1 LNHDA, CDR2 SQIVND (reference sequence). The CDR3 totals 15 residues. The V gene lost 3 bases and the J gene lost 7 bases, with 15 bases spanning the gap. In DNA form, the CDR3 reads TGTGCCAGTAGTATTAGCAGAAAAGGGGCTGAAAAACTGTTTTTT. Its protein product is CASSISRKGAEKLFF.

The rearrangement uses TRBV7-6 and TRBJ2-1, with TRBD2 matching over 7 bases. Germline V gene lookup returns CDR1 SGHVS and CDR2 FNYEAQ. The CDR3 is made up of 15 amino acids. The V segment lost 1 base and the J segment 3 bases; nucleotides outside the gene matches: 3. CDR3 protein: CASSLGPGGYNEQFF. Written as DNA, the CDR3 is TGTGCCAGCAGCTTAGGTCCGGGGGGCTACAATGAGCAGTTCTTC.